Sequencing of this T cell receptor beta chain was carried out in a study of blood T cell repertoires in COVID-19. Across the whole study: Samples came from the United States, Italy and Spain, spanning acute and convalescent COVID-19. T cells, B-cell-depleted T cells, or PBMCs supplied cDNA or gDNA.

Authors' processing steps: Reference gene primer amplification in the assay estimated nucleated cell counts. Produced via immunoSEQ multiplex PCR; TCRdb's table is partial and in-frame only. D and trimming were read from the DNA, whereas the V and J calls and clone size are those reported in that table. This sample has over 150,000 clones, with 90% to 95% found just once. CDR3 length: 12 residues. J gave up 4 bases and V 8 bases, and 2 bases lay outside the gene matches. Germline CDR1 reads MNHEY; CDR2 reads SVGAGI. The clonotype comes from a middle-aged man with acute or convalescent COVID-19. What was sequenced was peripheral blood. The V and J genes are TRBV6-5 and TRBJ1-3, with TRBD1 matching 7 bases. DNA for the CDR3: TGTGCCAGCGGGACAGCAGGAAACACCATATATTTT. Protein sequence: CASGTAGNTIYF.